At least ten counts were recorded for the clone carrying this TCR beta chain. Its antigen remains unidentified. Universal primer sites and UMIs were introduced during 5'RACE template-switching synthesis of TCR cDNA. TCRdb reprocessed the 5' RACE reads via MiXCR and lists one record per CDR3 protein. Of 350,000 to 450,000 distinct CDR3 sequences in the sample, approximately 6% were seen once. The junction had 13 bases not matched to a gene; V was cut back by 2 bases and J by 8 bases. The CDR3 runs to 19 residues. In germline, CDR1 is SGDLS, CDR2 YYNGEE. The sample originates from a study of T cells after yellow fever vaccination. At the level of the study: SMART-Seq v4 Ultra Low Input prepared libraries from low-cell fractions.

The study, taken as a whole, reports: Primary-vaccination clones mostly resurfaced post-booster (nearly 97% CD4, 85% to 90% CD8).

This TCR derives from a young man who received the YFV17D yellow fever vaccine. The chain employs TRBV9 and TRBJ2-2, with TRBD2 matching 15 bases. This sample comprised PBMCs, obtained 5 days after the yellow fever booster vaccination. Here the CDR3 DNA reads TGTGCCAGCAGCGTCCCGCCTTCGGGACTAGCGGGAGGAGGTGGGGAGCTGTTTTTT. Translated: CASSVPPSGLAGGGGELFF.